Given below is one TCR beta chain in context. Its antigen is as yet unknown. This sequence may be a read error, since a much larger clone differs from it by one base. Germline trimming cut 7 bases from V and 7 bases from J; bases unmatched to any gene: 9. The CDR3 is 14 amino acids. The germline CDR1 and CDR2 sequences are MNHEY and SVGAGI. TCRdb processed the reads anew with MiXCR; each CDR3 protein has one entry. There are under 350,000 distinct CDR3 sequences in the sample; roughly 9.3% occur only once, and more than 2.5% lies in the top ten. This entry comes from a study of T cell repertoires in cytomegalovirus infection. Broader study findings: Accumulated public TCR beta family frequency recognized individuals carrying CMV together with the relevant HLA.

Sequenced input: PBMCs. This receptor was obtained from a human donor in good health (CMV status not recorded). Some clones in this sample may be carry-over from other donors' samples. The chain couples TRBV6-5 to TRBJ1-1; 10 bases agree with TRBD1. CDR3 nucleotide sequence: TGTGCCAGCATCACGCGGGACAGGGGCAGTGAAGCTTTCTTT. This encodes CASITRDRGSEAFF.